Sequencing of this TCR beta chain was carried out in a study of OX40 agonist ivuxolimab in advanced cancers. Repertoires were generated with immunoSEQ multiplex PCR, while TCRdb's copy carries only in-frame clones and drops some. The table records approximately 17,000 clones, about 70% of them present only once. The specimen comprised CD4+ or CD8+ T cells sorted from blood, sampled in a trial of the OX40 agonist ivuxolimab. The TCR was taken from an adult with an advanced solid tumor such as melanoma, head and neck, liver or kidney cancer.

CDR3 bases: TGTGCCAGCAGTCGGGACAGGAACACCGGGGAGCTGTTTTTT. Protein sequence: CASSRDRNTGELFF. This chain uses TRBV28 with TRBJ2-2; 7 bases are a match to TRBD1. V gave up 5 bases and J gave up 1 base; unmatched junction bases: 1. In germline, CDR1 is MDHEN, CDR2 SYDVKM. The CDR3 runs 14 residues.